This TCR beta chain came from a study of technical replicates of blood from a handful of donors. This table comes from immunoSEQ multiplex PCR, and its TCRdb copy is limited to in-frame clones, with some not included. The sample shows some 81,000 clones, 90% to 95% of them seen only once. V lost 3 bases, J lost 0 bases, and 8 bases lay in between. Germline V lookup: CDR1 MNHEY, CDR2 SMNVEV (reference sequence). The CDR3 consists of 14 residues. This clone is a singleton in its sample. The rearrangement links TRBV27 to TRBJ1-2; D uncertain. The TCR originated in a human donor in good health. Sequenced input: T cells isolated from PBMCs. CDR3 coding DNA: TGTGCCAGCAGTTTTCACAGATCTAACTATGGCTACACCTTC. As protein: CASSFHRSNYGYTF.